This TCR beta chain comes out of a study of blood T cell repertoires in COVID-19. Study-level information: The study drew acute and convalescent COVID-19 samples from the United States, Italy and Spain.

Germline V lookup: CDR1 SQVTM, CDR2 ANQGSEA. The CDR3 runs to 13 residues. V shed 3 bases and J shed 4 bases, with 10 bases lying between them. Method: immunoSEQ multiplex PCR; TCRdb's copy keeps in-frame clones and lacks some. The sample shows roughly 460,000 clones, 70% to 90% of them seen only once. Sequenced sample: peripheral blood. This clonotype was obtained from a man younger than 30 with COVID-19, enrolled during active disease. This sequence joins TRBV29-1 and TRBJ1-5; D possibly corresponds to TRBD1 (5 bases). CDR3 region: CSVDPGGNQPQHF. CDR3 in DNA: TGCAGCGTTGACCCCGGGGGGAATCAGCCCCAGCATTTT.